The entry below describes one T cell receptor beta chain. This CDR3 contains 17 residues. Profiling relied on immunoSEQ multiplex PCR, and the TCRdb table lists in-frame clones only, not all of them. The sample lists roughly 190,000 clones, about 88% occurring once. This entry comes from a study of blood T cell repertoires in COVID-19. The V and J genes are TRBV21-1 and TRBJ2-1; the D call of TRBD2 is as the table states it, not checked on the DNA. TRBV21-1 is listed as a pseudogene. The sequencing input was peripheral blood. This sequence originates from a man under 40 with active or convalescent COVID-19. The CDR3 region is CASSKGSRAGGPNEQFF. The DNA for the CDR3 is TGTGCCAGCAGCAAAGGGTCGCGAGCGGGAGGGCCGAATGAGCAGTTCTTC.